A single sample is the source of the 6 T cell receptor beta chains below, sequenced in a study of blood T cell repertoires in COVID-19 (dated by TCRdb to about 2020). Library preparation was by the immunoSEQ multiplex PCR assay. Drawn from immuneACCESS, this table holds only the in-frame rearrangements with V and J called that TCRdb kept. Clones are partly lost; checked studies trace under half to an unresolved V gene and leave the rest unexplained. For this sample there are 250,000 or so clones; around 87% appear just once. The ten most abundant clones make up 5.2% of the sample. Sequenced: peripheral blood. Source of these receptors: a woman aged 60-75 years with COVID-19, enrolled during active disease.

The V call is TRBV5-1, the J call TRBJ1-1; D ambiguous. The CDR3 extends over 12 amino acids. Germline values: CDR1 SGHRS, CDR2 YFSETQ. The V end was cut by 0 bases, the J end by 3 bases, with 3 bases between. CDR3 in DNA: TGCGCCAGCAGCTTGGGAGACACTGAAGCTTTCTTT. Its translation is CASSLGDTEAFF.

The rearrangement joins TRBV5-4 to TRBJ2-2; TRBD2 is a possible D gene (6 bases). The germline V gene encodes CDR1 SGHNT and CDR2 YYREEE (reference sequence). Trimming took 3 bases from V and 5 from J, leaving 20 bases between them. The CDR3 runs to 17 residues. CDR3 sequence reads: CASSSPRGAGLTGELFF. CDR3 sequence (DNA): TGTGCCAGCAGCTCCCCCCGAGGTGCGGGGTTAACCGGGGAGCTGTTTTTT.

The V gene is TRBV6-1, the J gene TRBJ1-2, with a possible D match to TRBD1 (6 bases). This CDR3 region has 14 residues. Trimming removed 0 bases at V and 4 bases at J, with 9 bases between. The germline V gene has CDR1 MNHNS and CDR2 SASEGT. The CDR3 region has the DNA TGTGCCAGCAGTGAAGCAGGGGGAAGCTATGGCTACACCTTC. It encodes CASSEAGGSYGYTF.

The rearrangement joins TRBV5-1 to TRBJ2-2; TRBD2 is a possible D gene (6 bases). Trimming took off 4 bases at V and 2 bases at J, with 12 bases between the two ends. This CDR3 comprises 15 residues. Germline CDR1 is SGHRS and CDR2 is YFSETQ. The chain's CDR3 is CASSPGLPNTGELFF. The CDR3 DNA is TGCGCCAGCAGCCCCGGACTACCAAACACCGGGGAGCTGTTTTTT.

V usage is TRBV19 and J usage is TRBJ1-1, with 7 bases aligning to TRBD1. This CDR3 region has 15 residues. Per the germline V gene, CDR1 is LNHDA and CDR2 is SQIVND (reference sequence). The trim removed 6 bases at V and 5 bases at J, leaving 12 bases unmatched. The CDR3 DNA reads TGTGCCAGTAGAGCGTGGAGGGGGCTGGGGACTGAAGCTTTCTTT. Amino acid sequence: CASRAWRGLGTEAFF.

The rearrangement uses TRBV12-3 or TRBV12-4 and TRBJ1-2, with a possible D match to TRBD1 (6 bases). CDR3 size: 13 residues. V was trimmed by 8 bases and J by 5 bases, leaving 15 bases between them. CDR3 amino acids: CASHREGGYGYTF. DNA for the CDR3: TGTGCCAGCCACAGGGAGGGTGGATATGGCTACACCTTC.